This T cell receptor beta chain comes out of a study of PD-1 blockade in mismatch repair-deficient tumors. Study-wide findings and caveats: Tumor-resident clones, often absent from pretreatment blood, expanded after pembrolizumab and then contracted.

V shed 6 bases and J shed 2 bases, with 10 bases lying between them. The germline gives CDR1 SGHDN, CDR2 FVKESK. The CDR3 sequence is 13 residues long. On this clone: Its specificity is not known.

The repertoire was sequenced with immunoSEQ multiplex PCR; TCRdb's copy has only in-frame clones and lacks some. The repertoire holds some 120,000 clones, with around 87% as singletons. The chain couples TRBV14 to TRBJ2-5; D is unresolved. Sequencing used peripheral blood, obtained 44 weeks after starting pembrolizumab. The sequence was obtained from an adult with mismatch repair-deficient cancer. This CDR3 is CASRQSTQETQYF. The DNA of the CDR3 is TGTGCCAGCAGGCAGAGCACTCAAGAGACCCAGTACTTC.